This TCR beta chain was identified during a study of blood T cell repertoires in COVID-19. Study at large: Donors in the United States, Italy and Spain gave samples during acute or convalescent COVID-19. PBMCs, B-cell-depleted T cells, or T cells provided the cDNA or gDNA that made up the material.

The repertoire was sequenced with immunoSEQ multiplex PCR; TCRdb's copy has only in-frame clones and lacks some. Here the sample spans roughly 160,000 clones, approximately 84% being singletons. CDR3 length: 15 amino acids. Trimming shortened V by 0 bases and J by 4 bases, and 12 bases separated the two germline ends. CDR1 is SGHTA and CDR2 is FQGNSA in the germline V gene. This clone was observed once. Specimen: peripheral blood. This sequence was found in a man between 65 and 85 years old with active or convalescent COVID-19. The chain recombines TRBV7-2 with TRBJ1-2, with D maybe TRBD1 (5 bases). The CDR3 bases are TGTGCCAGCAGCTTAGCAGGGGCGAGGTCCTATGGCTACACCTTC. Translated: CASSLAGARSYGYTF.